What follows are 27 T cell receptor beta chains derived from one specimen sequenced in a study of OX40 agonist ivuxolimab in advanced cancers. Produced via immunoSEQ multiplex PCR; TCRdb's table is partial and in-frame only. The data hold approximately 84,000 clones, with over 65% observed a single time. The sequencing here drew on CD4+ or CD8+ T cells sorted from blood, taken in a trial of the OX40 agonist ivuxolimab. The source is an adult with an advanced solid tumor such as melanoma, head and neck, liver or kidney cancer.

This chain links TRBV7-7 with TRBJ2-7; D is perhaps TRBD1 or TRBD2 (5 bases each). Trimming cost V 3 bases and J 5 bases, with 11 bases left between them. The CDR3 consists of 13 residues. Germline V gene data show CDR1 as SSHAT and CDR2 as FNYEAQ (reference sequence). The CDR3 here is CASSLRGKHEQYV. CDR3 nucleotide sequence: TGTGCCAGCAGCTTGAGGGGAAAGCACGAGCAGTACGTC.

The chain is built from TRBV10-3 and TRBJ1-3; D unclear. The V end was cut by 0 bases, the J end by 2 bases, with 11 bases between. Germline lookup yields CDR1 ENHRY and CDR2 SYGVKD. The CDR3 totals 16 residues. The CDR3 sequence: CAISESKSGTGNTIYF. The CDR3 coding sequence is TGTGCCATCAGTGAGTCTAAGTCGGGCACTGGAAACACCATATATTTT.

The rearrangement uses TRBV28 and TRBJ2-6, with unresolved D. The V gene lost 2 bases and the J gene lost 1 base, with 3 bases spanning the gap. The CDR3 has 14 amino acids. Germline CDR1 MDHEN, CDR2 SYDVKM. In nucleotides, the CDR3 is TGTGCCAGCAGTTTAAGATCTGGGGCCAACGTCCTGACTTTC. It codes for CASSLRSGANVLTF.

The CDR3 DNA sequence: TGTGCCAGCAGTTTAGCGGGGGGGCAAGAGACCCAGTACTTC. Its protein is CASSLAGGQETQYF. The chain carries TRBV6-6 and TRBJ2-5; 11 bases are shared with TRBD2. The germline V gene has CDR1 MNHNY and CDR2 SVGAGI (reference sequence). The CDR3 is 14 residues long. The junction had 0 bases not matched to a gene; V was cut back by 4 bases and J by 2 bases.

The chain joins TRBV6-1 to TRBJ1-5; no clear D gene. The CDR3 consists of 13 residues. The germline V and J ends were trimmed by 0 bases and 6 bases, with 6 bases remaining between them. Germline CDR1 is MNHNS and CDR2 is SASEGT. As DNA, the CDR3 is TGTGCCAGCAGTGAAGCGTTGGGTCAGCCCCAGCATTTT. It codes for CASSEALGQPQHF.

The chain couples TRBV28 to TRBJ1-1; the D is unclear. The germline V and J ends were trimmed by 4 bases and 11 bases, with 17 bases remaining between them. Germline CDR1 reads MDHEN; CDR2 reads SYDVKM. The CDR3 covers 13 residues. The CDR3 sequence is CASSSGLDLGAFF. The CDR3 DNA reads TGTGCCAGCAGTTCTGGCCTCGATTTGGGGGCTTTCTTT.

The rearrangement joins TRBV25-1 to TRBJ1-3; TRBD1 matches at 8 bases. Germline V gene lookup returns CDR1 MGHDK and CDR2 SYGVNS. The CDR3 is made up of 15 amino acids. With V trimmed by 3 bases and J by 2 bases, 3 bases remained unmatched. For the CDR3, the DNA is TGTGCCAGCAGTGACCCGACAGGGGCTGGAAACACCATATATTTT. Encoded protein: CASSDPTGAGNTIYF.

The CDR3 nucleotides read TGTGCCAGCAGTTTATATGGGAGCTATGGCTACACCTTC. The encoded protein is CASSLYGSYGYTF. The chain links TRBV27 to TRBJ1-2; D is unclear. CDR3 length: 13 residues. In germline, CDR1 is MNHEY, CDR2 SMNVEV (reference sequence). V was pared by 1 base and J by 4 bases, with 7 bases between.

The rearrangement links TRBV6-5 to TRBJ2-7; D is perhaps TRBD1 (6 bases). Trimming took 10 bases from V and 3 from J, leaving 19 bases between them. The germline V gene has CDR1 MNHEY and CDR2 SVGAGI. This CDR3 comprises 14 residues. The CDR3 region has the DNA TGTGCCACCAGGACCGGGACAATCGACTACGAGCAGTACTTC. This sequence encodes CATRTGTIDYEQYF.

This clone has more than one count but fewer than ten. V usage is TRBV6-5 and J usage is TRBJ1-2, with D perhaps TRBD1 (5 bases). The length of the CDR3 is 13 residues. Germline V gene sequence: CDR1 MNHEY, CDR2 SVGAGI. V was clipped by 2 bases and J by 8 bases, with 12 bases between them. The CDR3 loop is CASSYGAGGGYTF. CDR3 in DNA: TGTGCCAGCAGTTACGGGGCCGGCGGGGGCTACACCTTC.

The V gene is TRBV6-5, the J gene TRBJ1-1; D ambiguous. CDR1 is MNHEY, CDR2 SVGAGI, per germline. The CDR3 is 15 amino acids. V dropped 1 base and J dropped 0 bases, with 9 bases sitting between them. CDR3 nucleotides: TGTGCCAGCAGTTACTTTCCCCAGCTGAACACTGAAGCTTTCTTT. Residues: CASSYFPQLNTEAFF.

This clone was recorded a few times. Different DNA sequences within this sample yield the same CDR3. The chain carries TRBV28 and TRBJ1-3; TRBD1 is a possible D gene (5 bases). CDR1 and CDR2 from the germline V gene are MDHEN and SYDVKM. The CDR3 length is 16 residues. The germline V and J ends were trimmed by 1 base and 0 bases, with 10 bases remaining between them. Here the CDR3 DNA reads TGTGCCAGCAGTTTATACGAGGGACCCTCTGGAAACACCATATATTTT. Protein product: CASSLYEGPSGNTIYF. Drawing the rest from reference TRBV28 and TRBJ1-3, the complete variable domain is DVKVTQSSRYLVKRTGEKVFLECVQDMDHENMFWYRQDPGLGLRLIYFSYDVKMKEKGDIPEGYSVSREKKERFSLILESASTNQTSMYLCASSLYEGPSGNTIYFGEGSWLTVV.

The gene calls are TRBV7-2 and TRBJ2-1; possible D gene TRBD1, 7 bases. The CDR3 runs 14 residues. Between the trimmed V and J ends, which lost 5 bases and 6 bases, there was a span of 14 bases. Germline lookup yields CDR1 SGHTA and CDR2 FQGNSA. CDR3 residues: CASSRGTASNEQFF. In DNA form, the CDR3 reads TGTGCCAGCAGCCGCGGGACAGCTTCCAATGAGCAGTTCTTC.

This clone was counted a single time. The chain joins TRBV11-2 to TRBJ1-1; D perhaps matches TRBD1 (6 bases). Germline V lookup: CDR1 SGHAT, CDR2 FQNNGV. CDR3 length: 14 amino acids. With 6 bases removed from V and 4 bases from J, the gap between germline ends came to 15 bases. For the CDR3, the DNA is TGTGCCAGCAGTTTACAGGGCGATGGCACTGAAGCTTTCTTT. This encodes CASSLQGDGTEAFF. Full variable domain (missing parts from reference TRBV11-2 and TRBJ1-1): EAGVAQSPRYKIIEKRQSVAFWCNPISGHATLYWYQQILGQGPKLLIQFQNNGVVDDSQLPKDRFSAERLKGVDSTLKIQPAKLEDSAVYLCASSLQGDGTEAFFGQGTRLTVV.

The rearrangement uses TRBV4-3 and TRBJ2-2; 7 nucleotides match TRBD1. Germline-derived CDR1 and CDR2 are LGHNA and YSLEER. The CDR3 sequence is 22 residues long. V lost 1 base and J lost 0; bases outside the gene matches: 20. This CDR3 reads CASSQGHTPAGTVVSNTGELFF. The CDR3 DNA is TGCGCCAGCAGCCAAGGTCACACCCCGGCCGGGACAGTAGTCTCGAACACCGGGGAGCTGTTTTTT.

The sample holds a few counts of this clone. DNA for the CDR3: TGTGCCAGCAGCCCCGGGACTAGCGGGGAGACTATTTACGTC. It codes for CASSPGTSGETIYV. This chain joins TRBV11-2 and TRBJ2-7; 13 bases fit TRBD2. The V and J ends lost 5 bases and 13 bases, in that order; junction bases with no gene match: 11. Germline V lookup: CDR1 SGHAT, CDR2 FQNNGV. There are 14 residues in the CDR3.

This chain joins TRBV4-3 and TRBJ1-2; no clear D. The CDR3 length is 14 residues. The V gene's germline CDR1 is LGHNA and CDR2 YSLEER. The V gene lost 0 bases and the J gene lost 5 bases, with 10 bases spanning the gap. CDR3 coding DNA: TGCGCCAGCAGCCAAGAAGGCGCGGGTTATGGCTACACCTTC. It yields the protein CASSQEGAGYGYTF.

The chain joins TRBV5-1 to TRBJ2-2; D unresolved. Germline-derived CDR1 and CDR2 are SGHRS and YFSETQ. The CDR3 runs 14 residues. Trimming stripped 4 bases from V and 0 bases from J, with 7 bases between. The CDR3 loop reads CASSPAANTGELFF. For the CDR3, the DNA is TGCGCCAGCAGCCCCGCCGCGAACACCGGGGAGCTGTTTTTT.

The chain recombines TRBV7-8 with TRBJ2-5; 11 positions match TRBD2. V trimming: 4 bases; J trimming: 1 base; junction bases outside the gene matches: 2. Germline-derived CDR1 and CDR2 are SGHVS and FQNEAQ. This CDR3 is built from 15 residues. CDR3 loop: CASSSSGGSQETQYF. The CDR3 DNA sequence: TGTGCCAGCAGCTCTAGCGGGGGGTCCCAAGAGACCCAGTACTTC.

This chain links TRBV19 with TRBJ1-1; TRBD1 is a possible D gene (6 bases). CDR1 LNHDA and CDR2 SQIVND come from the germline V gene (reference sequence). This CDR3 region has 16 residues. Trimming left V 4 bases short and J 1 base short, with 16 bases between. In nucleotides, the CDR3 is TGTGCCAGTAGTAAGAGATTGGGGGGCGGGAACACTGAAGCTTTCTTT. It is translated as CASSKRLGGGNTEAFF. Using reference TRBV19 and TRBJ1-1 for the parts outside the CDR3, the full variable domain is DGGITQSPKYLFRKEGQNVTLSCEQNLNHDAMYWYRQDPGQGLRLIYYSQIVNDFQKGDIAEGYSVSREKKESFPLTVTSAQKNPTAFYLCASSKRLGGGNTEAFFGQGTRLTVV.

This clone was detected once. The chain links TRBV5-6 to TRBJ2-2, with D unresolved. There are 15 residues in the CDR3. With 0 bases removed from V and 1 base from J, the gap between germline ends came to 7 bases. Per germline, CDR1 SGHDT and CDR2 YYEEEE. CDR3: CASSLGRLNTGELFF. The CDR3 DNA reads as TGTGCCAGCAGCTTGGGAAGGCTGAACACCGGGGAGCTGTTTTTT.

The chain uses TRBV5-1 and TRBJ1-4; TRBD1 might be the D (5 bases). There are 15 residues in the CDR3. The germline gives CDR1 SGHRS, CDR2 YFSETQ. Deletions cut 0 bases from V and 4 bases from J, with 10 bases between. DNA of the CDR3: TGCGCCAGCAGCTTGGCCGGGGGTTATAATGAAAAACTGTTTTTT. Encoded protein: CASSLAGGYNEKLFF.

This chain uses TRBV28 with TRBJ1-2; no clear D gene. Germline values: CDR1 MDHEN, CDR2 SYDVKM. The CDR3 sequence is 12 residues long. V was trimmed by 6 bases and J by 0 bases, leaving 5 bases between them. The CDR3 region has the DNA TGTGCCAGCAGCGAAGCTAACTATGGCTACACCTTC. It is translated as CASSEANYGYTF.

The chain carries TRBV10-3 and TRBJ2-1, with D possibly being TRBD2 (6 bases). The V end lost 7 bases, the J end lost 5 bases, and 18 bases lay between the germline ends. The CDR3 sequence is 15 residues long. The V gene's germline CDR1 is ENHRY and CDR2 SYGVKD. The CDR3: CAIKGGLAKHNEQFF. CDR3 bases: TGTGCCATCAAGGGAGGTCTAGCGAAACACAATGAGCAGTTCTTC.

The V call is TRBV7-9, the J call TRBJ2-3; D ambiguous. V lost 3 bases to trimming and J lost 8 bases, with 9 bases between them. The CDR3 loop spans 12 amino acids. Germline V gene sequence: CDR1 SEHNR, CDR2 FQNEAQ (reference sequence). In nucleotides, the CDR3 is TGTGCCAGCAGCTTCGACCGTGGTACGCAGTATTTT. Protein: CASSFDRGTQYF.

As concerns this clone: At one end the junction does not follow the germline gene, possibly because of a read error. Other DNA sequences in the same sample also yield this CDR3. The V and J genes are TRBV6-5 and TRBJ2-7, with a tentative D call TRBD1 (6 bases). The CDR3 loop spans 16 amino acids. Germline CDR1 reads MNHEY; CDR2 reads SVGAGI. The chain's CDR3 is CASSYGQGRRTYEQYF. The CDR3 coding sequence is TGCGCCAGCAGTTACGGCCAGGGGCGCCGTACCTACGAGCAGTACTTC.

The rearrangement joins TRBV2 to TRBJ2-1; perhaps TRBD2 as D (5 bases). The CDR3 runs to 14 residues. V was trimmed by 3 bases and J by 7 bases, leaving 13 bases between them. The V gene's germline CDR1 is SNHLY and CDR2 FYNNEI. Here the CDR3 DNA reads TGTGCCAGCAGTGAGAACAGCGGAATTAATGAGCAGTTCTTC. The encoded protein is CASSENSGINEQFF.